This is a list of T cell receptor beta chains from one sample in a study of vaccination effects on CD4 cells after COVID-19. The antigens for these receptors are not known. Method: immunoSEQ multiplex PCR; TCRdb's copy keeps in-frame clones and lacks some. This table holds 55,000 to 90,000 clones, more than 65% found once. The source was CD4+ T cells from PBMCs cultured with HIV peptides, collected before COVID-19 vaccination. The receptors stem from a human donor who had a prior SARS-CoV-2 infection. Both conserved end residues are part of each CDR3.

J,V,CDR3
TRBJ2-5,TRBV29-1,CSGSYGSQETQYF
TRBJ2-3,TRBV3-1/TRBV3-2,CASSQDQWGLGRDTQYF
TRBJ1-1,TRBV2,CASSGGSGTEAFF
TRBJ2-7,TRBV24-1,CATSASTSGIYEQYF
TRBJ2-3,TRBV6-5,CASSWDRGVDTQYF
TRBJ2-7,TRBV29-1,CSVAPGQPSGDTYEQYF
TRBJ2-7,TRBV7-2,CASSLISGRYDEQYF
TRBJ2-3,TRBV21-1,CASSKDNRGMFADTQYF
TRBJ1-1,TRBV6-2/TRBV6-3,CASSSVHGDTEAFF
TRBJ2-2,TRBV18,CASSPPVVTGELFF
TRBJ2-7,TRBV6-1,CASTRGANYEQYF
TRBJ2-5,TRBV6-5,CASTPPGQGRAQYF
TRBJ2-2,TRBV11-2,CASRVAGTGELFF
TRBJ1-5,TRBV6-4,CASSVTGISNQPQHF
TRBJ1-1,TRBV15,CATSTGTGGDEAFF
TRBJ2-4,TRBV25-1,CASRAPDTRIQYF
TRBJ2-5,TRBV6-5,CATASAGGLETQYF
TRBJ2-3,TRBV6-6,CASSLEGGLAGGPSTDTQYF
TRBJ2-1,TRBV10-1,CASSVGLFAYNEQFF
TRBJ2-2,TRBV9,CASSVWDQGQLNTGELFF
TRBJ2-3,TRBV6-2/TRBV6-3,CASSSRDLAQYF
TRBJ1-2,TRBV19,CASTPWDRGPGSYGYTF
TRBJ2-7,TRBV7-2,CASSLVGGRTGYEQYF